This TCR beta chain is drawn from a study of OX40 agonist ivuxolimab in advanced cancers. Here immunoSEQ multiplex PCR was the method, and the copy in TCRdb shows in-frame clones only, minus some. The repertoire includes around 60,000 clones, over 75% of them detected once, and 18% sits in the top ten. Exclusion of a patient followed from autoimmune disease history or systemic immunosuppression. This sample comprised CD4+ or CD8+ T cells sorted from blood, obtained in a trial of the OX40 agonist ivuxolimab. This TCR derives from an adult with an advanced solid tumor such as melanoma, head and neck, liver or kidney cancer.

Here the CDR3 DNA reads TGTGCCAGCAGCTCTCTCTTGGGGGTTTCTGTCGGGGAGCTGTTTTTT. This translates into CASSSLLGVSVGELFF. The V gene is TRBV9, the J gene TRBJ2-2; D possibly matches TRBD1 or TRBD2 (5 bases each). Germline CDR1 is SGDLS and CDR2 is YYNGEE. V lost 4 bases to trimming and J lost 7 bases, with 20 bases between them. There are 16 residues in the CDR3.